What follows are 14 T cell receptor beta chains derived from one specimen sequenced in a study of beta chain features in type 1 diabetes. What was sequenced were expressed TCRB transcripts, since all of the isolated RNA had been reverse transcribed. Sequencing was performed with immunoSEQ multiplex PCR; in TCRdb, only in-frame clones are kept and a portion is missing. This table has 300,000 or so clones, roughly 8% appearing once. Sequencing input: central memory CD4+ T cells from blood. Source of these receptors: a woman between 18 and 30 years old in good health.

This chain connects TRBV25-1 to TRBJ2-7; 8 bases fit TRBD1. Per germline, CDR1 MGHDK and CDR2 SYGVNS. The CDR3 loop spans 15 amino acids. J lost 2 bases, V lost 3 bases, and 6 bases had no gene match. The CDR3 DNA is TGTGCCAGCAGTGATGACAGGGGTTATCCCTACGAGCAGTACTTC. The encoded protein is CASSDDRGYPYEQYF.

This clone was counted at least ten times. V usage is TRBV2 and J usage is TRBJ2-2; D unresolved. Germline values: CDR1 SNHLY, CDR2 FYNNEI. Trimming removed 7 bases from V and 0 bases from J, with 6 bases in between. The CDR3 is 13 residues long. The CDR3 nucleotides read TGTGCCAGCATTAGCACGAACACCGGGGAGCTGTTTTTT. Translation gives CASISTNTGELFF.

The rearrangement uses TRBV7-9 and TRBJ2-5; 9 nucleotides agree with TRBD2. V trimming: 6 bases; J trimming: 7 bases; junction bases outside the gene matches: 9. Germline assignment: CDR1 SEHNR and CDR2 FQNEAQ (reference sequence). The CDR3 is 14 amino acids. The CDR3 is CASSLRTSEGTQYF. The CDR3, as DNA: TGTGCCAGCAGTCTTCGGACTAGCGAGGGGACCCAGTACTTC.

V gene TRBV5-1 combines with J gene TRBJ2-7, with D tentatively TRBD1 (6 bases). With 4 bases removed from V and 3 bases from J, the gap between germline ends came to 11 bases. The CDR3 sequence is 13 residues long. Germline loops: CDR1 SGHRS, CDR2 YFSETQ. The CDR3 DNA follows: TGCGCCAGCAGCCGACAGGCCGACTACGAGCAGTACTTC. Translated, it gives CASSRQADYEQYF.

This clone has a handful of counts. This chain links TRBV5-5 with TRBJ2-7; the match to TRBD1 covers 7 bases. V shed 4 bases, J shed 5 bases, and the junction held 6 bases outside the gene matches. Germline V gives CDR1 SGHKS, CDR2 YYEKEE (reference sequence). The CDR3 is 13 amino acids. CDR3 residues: CASSPGQRNEQYF. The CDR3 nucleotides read TGTGCCAGCAGCCCGGGACAGAGGAACGAGCAGTACTTC.

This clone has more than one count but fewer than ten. CDR3 sequence reads: CASRTSGTSDLETQYF. In DNA form, the CDR3 reads TGCGCCAGCAGAACTTCCGGGACTAGTGATCTGGAGACCCAGTACTTC. The rearrangement uses TRBV5-1 and TRBJ2-5; 8 bases fit TRBD2. V lost 5 bases and J lost 5; bases outside the gene matches: 14. From germline, CDR1 is SGHRS and CDR2 YFSETQ. The CDR3 length is 16 residues. The whole variable domain, remainder taken from reference TRBV5-1 and TRBJ2-5, is KAGVTQTPRYLIKTRGQQVTLSCSPISGHRSVSWYQQTPGQGLQFLFEYFSETQRNKGNFPGRFSGRQFSNSRSEMNVSTLELGDSALYLCASRTSGTSDLETQYFGPGTRLLVL.

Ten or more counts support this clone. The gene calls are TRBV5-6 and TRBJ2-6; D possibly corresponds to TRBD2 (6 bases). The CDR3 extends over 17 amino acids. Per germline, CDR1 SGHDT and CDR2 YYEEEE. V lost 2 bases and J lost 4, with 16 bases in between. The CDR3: CASSFPTSSAGANVLTF. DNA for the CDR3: TGTGCCAGCAGCTTTCCGACTAGTTCCGCCGGGGCCAACGTCCTGACTTTC.

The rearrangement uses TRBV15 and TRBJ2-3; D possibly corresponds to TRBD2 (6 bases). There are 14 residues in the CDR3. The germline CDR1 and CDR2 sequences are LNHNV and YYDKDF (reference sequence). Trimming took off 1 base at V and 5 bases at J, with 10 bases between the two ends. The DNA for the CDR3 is TGTGCCACCAGCAGAGGGGGGACTGGAGATACGCAGTATTTT. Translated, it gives CATSRGGTGDTQYF. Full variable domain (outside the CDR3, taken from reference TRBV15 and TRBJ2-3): DAMVIQNPRYQVTQFGKPVTLSCSQTLNHNVMYWYQQKSSQAPKLLFHYYDKDFNNEADTPDNFQSRRPNTSFCFLDIRSPGLGDTAMYLCATSRGGTGDTQYFGPGTRLTVL.

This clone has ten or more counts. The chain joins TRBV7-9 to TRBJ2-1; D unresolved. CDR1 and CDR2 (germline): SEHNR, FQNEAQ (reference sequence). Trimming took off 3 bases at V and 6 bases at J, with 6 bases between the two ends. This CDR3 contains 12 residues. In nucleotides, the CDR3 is TGTGCCAGCAGCTTGGATGTCAATGAGCAGTTCTTC. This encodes CASSLDVNEQFF.

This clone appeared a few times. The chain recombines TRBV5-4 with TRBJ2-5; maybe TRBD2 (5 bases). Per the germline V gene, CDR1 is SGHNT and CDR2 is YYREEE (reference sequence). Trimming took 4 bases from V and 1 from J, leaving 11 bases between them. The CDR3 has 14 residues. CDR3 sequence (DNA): TGTGCCAGCAGCCCGTCTAGCAGCCAAGAGACCCAGTACTTC. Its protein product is CASSPSSSQETQYF.

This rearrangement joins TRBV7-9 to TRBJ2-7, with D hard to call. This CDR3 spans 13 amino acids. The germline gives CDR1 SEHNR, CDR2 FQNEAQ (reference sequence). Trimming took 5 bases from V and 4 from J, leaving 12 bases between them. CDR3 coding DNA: TGTGCCAGCAGCCTGGCTGTGGGGTACGAGCAGTACTTC. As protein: CASSLAVGYEQYF.

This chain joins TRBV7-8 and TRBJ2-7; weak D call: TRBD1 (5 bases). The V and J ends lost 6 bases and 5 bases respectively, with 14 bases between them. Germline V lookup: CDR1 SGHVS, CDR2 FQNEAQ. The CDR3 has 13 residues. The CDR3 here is CASRPHDRDEQYF. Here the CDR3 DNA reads TGTGCCAGCAGACCCCACGACAGAGACGAGCAGTACTTC.

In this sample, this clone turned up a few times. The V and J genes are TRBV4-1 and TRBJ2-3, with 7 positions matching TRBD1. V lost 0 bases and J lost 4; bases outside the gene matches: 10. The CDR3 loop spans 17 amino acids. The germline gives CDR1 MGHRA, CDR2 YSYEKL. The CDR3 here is CASSQDRGQQGSDTQYF. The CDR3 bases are TGCGCCAGCAGCCAAGACCGCGGCCAACAGGGGTCAGATACGCAGTATTTT.

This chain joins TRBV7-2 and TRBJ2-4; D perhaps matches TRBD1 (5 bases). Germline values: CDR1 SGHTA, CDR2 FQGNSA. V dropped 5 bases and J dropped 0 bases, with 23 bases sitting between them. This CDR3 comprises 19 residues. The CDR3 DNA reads TGTGCCAGCAGCCTCAGACAGAACCGAATAGAACTAGCCAAAAACATTCAGTACTTC. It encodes CASSLRQNRIELAKNIQYF.